Given below is one TCR beta chain in context. Trimming took 0 bases from V and 3 from J, leaving 11 bases between them. CDR3 length: 15 amino acids. The germline V gene encodes CDR1 SGDLS and CDR2 YYNGEE. As processed by the authors: Researchers report that nucleated cell counts were estimated from reference gene primer amplification. Some clones are missing from TCRdb's copy, which holds only in-frame ones; the method was immunoSEQ multiplex PCR. V, J and clone size are taken as reported in that table, and D and trimming were inferred from the DNA itself. The sample includes about 210,000 clones, around nine tenths of them seen just once. The entry originates in a study of blood T cell repertoires in COVID-19. Across the study: Sites in the United States, Italy and Spain provided acute and convalescent COVID-19 samples. Sources were T cells, B-cell-depleted T cells, or PBMCs; the material itself was cDNA or gDNA.

The V and J genes are TRBV9 and TRBJ2-3; D might be TRBD2 (6 bases). The sample was peripheral blood. The TCR was taken from a woman in her 40s with acute or convalescent COVID-19. Here the CDR3 reads CASSVGSGRTDTQYF. In nucleotides, the CDR3 is TGTGCCAGCAGCGTAGGGTCAGGGAGGACAGATACGCAGTATTTT.